This T cell receptor (beta chain) was sequenced for a study of blood T cell repertoires in COVID-19. Across the whole study: Acute and convalescent COVID-19 specimens originated in the United States, Italy and Spain. From T cells, B-cell-depleted T cells, or PBMCs came the material, which was cDNA or gDNA.

Original handling: The assay estimated nucleated cells by amplifying reference gene primers. The data were produced by immunoSEQ multiplex PCR, yet TCRdb's version contains in-frame clones alone and is incomplete. D and trimming were read from the DNA, whereas the V and J calls and clone size are those reported in that table. The table shows tens of thousands of clones, with 85% to 90% occurring only once. CDR1 is SGHRS and CDR2 is YFSETQ in the germline V gene. This CDR3 spans 15 amino acids. V was shortened by 4 bases and J by 0 bases, with 11 bases between the two germline ends. This clonotype was obtained from a human donor in a cohort sampled during active COVID-19. The chain carries TRBV5-1 and TRBJ2-1; possible D gene TRBD1, 6 bases. Sequencing was done on a sample of peripheral blood. For the CDR3, the DNA is TGCGCCAGCAGCCGGGACATCGGCTCCTACAATGAGCAGTTCTTC. Protein: CASSRDIGSYNEQFF.